The present T cell receptor (beta chain) was sequenced within a study of cytomegalovirus exposure and HLA in healthy donors. In the PCR, 60 Vbeta and 13 Jbeta primers were used. Profiled with immunoSEQ multiplex PCR; TCRdb holds only in-frame clones, not every one. The data contain 150,000 to 200,000 clones, approximately 90% of them singletons. Germline V CDR1 and CDR2: GTSNPN, SVGIG (reference sequence). This CDR3 has 13 amino acids. The ends were cut back, 2 bases at V and 3 bases at J, with 11 bases in the middle. The specimen was PBMCs. This chain uses TRBV30 with TRBJ2-7; D possibly corresponds to TRBD2 (6 bases). This clonotype was obtained from a woman between 25 and 40 years old in good health and CMV-seronegative. CDR3 loop: CAWSLASVYEQYF. CDR3 DNA: TGTGCCTGGAGTTTGGCTAGCGTCTACGAGCAGTACTTC.